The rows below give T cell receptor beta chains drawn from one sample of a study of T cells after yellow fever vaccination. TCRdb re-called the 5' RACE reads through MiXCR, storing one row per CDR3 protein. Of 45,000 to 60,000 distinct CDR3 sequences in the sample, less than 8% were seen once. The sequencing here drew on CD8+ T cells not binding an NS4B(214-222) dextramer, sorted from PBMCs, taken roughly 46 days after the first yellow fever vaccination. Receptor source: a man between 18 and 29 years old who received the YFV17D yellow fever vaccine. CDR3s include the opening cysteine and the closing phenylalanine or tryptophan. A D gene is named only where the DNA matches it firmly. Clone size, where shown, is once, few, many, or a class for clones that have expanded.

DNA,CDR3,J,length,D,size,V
TGCAGCGTTGCCGGCCGGATAGAGACCCAGTACTTC,CSVAGRIETQYF,TRBJ2-5,12,NA,many,TRBV29-1
TGTGCCAGCACCCAATCTCCGGGACAGGGCAAAGCCGGGGAGCTGTTTTTT,CASTQSPGQGKAGELFF,TRBJ2-2,17,TRBD1,many,TRBV6-2/TRBV6-3
TGTGCCAGCAGTTACTCCGTTGGGGCCGCCGGAAACACCATATATTTT,CASSYSVGAAGNTIYF,TRBJ1-3,16,NA,few,TRBV6-5
TGTGCCAGCAGTTTACTTGGGCAGGATAATTCACCCCTCCACTTT,CASSLLGQDNSPLHF,TRBJ1-6,15,NA,NA,TRBV27
TGTGCCACTCCTACAGGGTCCAATCAGCCCCAGCATTTT,CATPTGSNQPQHF,TRBJ1-5,13,NA,few,TRBV24-1
TGTGCCAGCAGACTAGCGGGGGGGAGAGACAATGAGCAGTTCTTC,CASRLAGGRDNEQFF,TRBJ2-1,15,TRBD2,NA,TRBV6-2/TRBV6-3
TGCAGCGTTGAGGGGGTCGGGACAGAAAACACTGAAGCTTTCTTT,CSVEGVGTENTEAFF,TRBJ1-1,15,TRBD1,NA,TRBV29-1
TGCGCCAGCAGCTTGGGAGCCAATCAGCCCCAGCATTTT,CASSLGANQPQHF,TRBJ1-5,13,NA,NA,TRBV5-1
TGCGCCAGCAGCCAAGACGGCGGCACTGAAGCTTTCTTT,CASSQDGGTEAFF,TRBJ1-1,13,NA,NA,TRBV4-1
TGTGCCACCAGCCTTGGGGGGGGCGGAAATGAGCAGTTCTTC,CATSLGGGGNEQFF,TRBJ2-1,14,NA,NA,TRBV15
TGCGCCAGCAGCCAAGATCCCAGGGCGGGATTTGGGGCCAACGTCCTGACTTTC,CASSQDPRAGFGANVLTF,TRBJ2-6,18,NA,NA,TRBV4-3
TGTGCCTGCAGCGCCGGGACTAGCGGGGGGATCTACAATGAGCAGTTCTTC,CACSAGTSGGIYNEQFF,TRBJ2-1,17,TRBD2,NA,TRBV3-1
TGTGCCAGCAGCCTATCGGGACTAGGGGCGACCCAGTACTTC,CASSLSGLGATQYF,TRBJ2-5,14,TRBD2,NA,TRBV7-2
TGTGCCAGCAGCCCCGGGGACGGTACCTACGAGCAGTACTTC,CASSPGDGTYEQYF,TRBJ2-7,14,NA,few,TRBV6-2/TRBV6-3
TGTGCCAGTAGTACCCACAACACCGGGGAGCTGTTTTTT,CASSTHNTGELFF,TRBJ2-2,13,NA,many,TRBV19
TGCAGCGTTGGTTACCAGGGGCCCACAGATACGCAGTATTTT,CSVGYQGPTDTQYF,TRBJ2-3,14,NA,many,TRBV29-1
TGCGCCAGCAGCCTTCTTTGGCAGATCTCCACAGATACGCAGTATTTT,CASSLLWQISTDTQYF,TRBJ2-3,16,NA,few,TRBV4-1
TGTGCCAGCAGCTTAACGGACAGGGAAGGTGACGAGCAGTACTTC,CASSLTDREGDEQYF,TRBJ2-7,15,TRBD1,NA,TRBV7-6
TGCAGCGTTGAATTTATAGTCGTCAATCAGCCCCAGCATTTT,CSVEFIVVNQPQHF,TRBJ1-5,14,NA,many,TRBV29-1
TGTGCCAGTAGTATTGAGGGGTGGACTGAAGCTTTCTTT,CASSIEGWTEAFF,TRBJ1-1,13,NA,few,TRBV19
TGTGCCAGCAGTGCTCTATCTGAGGGGCGCACCGGGGAGCTGTTTTTT,CASSALSEGRTGELFF,TRBJ2-2,16,NA,few,TRBV3-1
TGTGCCAGCAGTTTCGGCCCTGGGGAGACCCAGTACTTC,CASSFGPGETQYF,TRBJ2-5,13,NA,few,TRBV28
TGTGCCAGCAGTTACTCGACCAGTGGGTTAGTCAGGTCAGATACGCAGTATTTT,CASSYSTSGLVRSDTQYF,TRBJ2-3,18,NA,many,TRBV6-2/TRBV6-3
TGTGCCAGCAGCCTCCTTAGCGGGGGGTGGGATGAGCAGTTCTTC,CASSLLSGGWDEQFF,TRBJ2-1,15,TRBD2,few,TRBV3-1
TGTGCCAGCAGTCGACTAGGACAGGGGGCGAGAGGCGAGACCCAGTACTTC,CASSRLGQGARGETQYF,TRBJ2-5,17,TRBD1,many,TRBV12-3/TRBV12-4
TGTGCCTCCCACCCCCAAGGGGGTCAAGAGACCCAGTACTTC,CASHPQGGQETQYF,TRBJ2-5,14,NA,NA,TRBV6-1
TGTGCCAGCAGATCGGACCGCACAGATACGCAGTATTTT,CASRSDRTDTQYF,TRBJ2-3,13,NA,many,TRBV12-3/TRBV12-4
TGTGCCAGCAGCGGGACTAGCGGGGATTCCTACAATGAGCAGTTCTTC,CASSGTSGDSYNEQFF,TRBJ2-1,16,TRBD2,few,TRBV9
TGCGCCAGCAGCCAAGCCGGGGGGGACTACGAGCAGTACTTC,CASSQAGGDYEQYF,TRBJ2-7,14,TRBD2,NA,TRBV4-1
TGTGCCAGCAGCCGCGGGGTGAACACTGAAGCTTTCTTT,CASSRGVNTEAFF,TRBJ1-1,13,NA,few,TRBV27